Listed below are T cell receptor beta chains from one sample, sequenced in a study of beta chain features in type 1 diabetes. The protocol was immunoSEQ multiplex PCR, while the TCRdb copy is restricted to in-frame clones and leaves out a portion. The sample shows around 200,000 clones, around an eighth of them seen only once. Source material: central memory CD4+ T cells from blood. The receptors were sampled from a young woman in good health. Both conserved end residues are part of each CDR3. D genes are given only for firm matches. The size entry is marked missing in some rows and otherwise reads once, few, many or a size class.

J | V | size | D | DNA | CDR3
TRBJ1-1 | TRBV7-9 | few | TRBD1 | TGTGCCAGCAGCTTGGGGACAGCGAGGAACACTGAAGCTTTCTTT | CASSLGTARNTEAFF
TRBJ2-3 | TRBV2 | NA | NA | TGTGCCAGCAAGTTAAGCGGCTCTAGCACAGATACGCAGTATTTT | CASKLSGSSTDTQYF
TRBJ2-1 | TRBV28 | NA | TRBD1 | TGTGCCAGCAGTAGTCCCGGGACAGGGGGGAATGAGCAGTTCTTC | CASSSPGTGGNEQFF
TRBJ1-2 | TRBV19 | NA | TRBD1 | TGTGCCAGTAGTAGGGGGACAGAGGCTAACTATGGCTACACCTTC | CASSRGTEANYGYTF
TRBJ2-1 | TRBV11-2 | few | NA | TGTGCCAGCGTACGGGATGGTAATGAGCAGTTCTTC | CASVRDGNEQFF
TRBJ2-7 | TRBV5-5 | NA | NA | TGTGCCAGCCGTCCAGCGGGTGCCTACTACGAGCAGTACTTC | CASRPAGAYYEQYF
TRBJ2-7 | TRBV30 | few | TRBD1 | TGTGCCTCTTCAAGAGGGACAGGGGGTTACGAGCAGTACTTC | CASSRGTGGYEQYF
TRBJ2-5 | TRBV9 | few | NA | TGTGCCAGCAGCGTACTCCGAATGGCCGCCCAAGAGACCCAGTACTTC | CASSVLRMAAQETQYF
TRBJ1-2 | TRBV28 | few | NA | TGTGCCAGCAGCGGAACAGGGAATCCTAACTATGGCTACACCTTC | CASSGTGNPNYGYTF
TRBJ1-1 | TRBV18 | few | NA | TGTGCCAGCCTCGGACAGTTGAACACTGAAGCTTTCTTT | CASLGQLNTEAFF
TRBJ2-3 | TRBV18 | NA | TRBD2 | TGTGCCAGCTCACGACTAGCGGCCAACACAGATACGCAGTATTTT | CASSRLAANTDTQYF
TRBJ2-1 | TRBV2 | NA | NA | TGTGCCAGCAGTGACACTCGAGCGGTTGAGCAGTTCTTC | CASSDTRAVEQFF
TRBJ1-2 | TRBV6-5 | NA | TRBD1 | TGTGCCAGCAGTAAACAGACAGGGGACTATGGCTACACCTTC | CASSKQTGDYGYTF
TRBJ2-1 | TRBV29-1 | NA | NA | TGCAGCGTGGTGAGCGGGCCCTCCTACAATGAGCAGTTCTTC | CSVVSGPSYNEQFF
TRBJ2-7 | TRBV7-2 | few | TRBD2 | TGTGCCAGCAGCTTCGGGACTAGCGGGAGCTACGAGCAGTACTTC | CASSFGTSGSYEQYF
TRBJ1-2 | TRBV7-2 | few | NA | TGTGCCAGCAGCCCCCTCAGGGTGAGCTATGGCTACACCTTC | CASSPLRVSYGYTF
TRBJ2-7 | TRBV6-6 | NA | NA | TGTGCCAGCAGTTACGGGTCCGGGAGAGGAGGCCACGAGCAGTACTTC | CASSYGSGRGGHEQYF
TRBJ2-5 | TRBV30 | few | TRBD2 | TGTGCCTGGAGTTTCCTCGCGGGAGGGAGAGAGACCCAGTACTTC | CAWSFLAGGRETQYF
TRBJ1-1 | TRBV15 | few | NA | TGTGCCACCAGCACCGGGACACCCCGTGAAGCTTTCTTT | CATSTGTPREAFF
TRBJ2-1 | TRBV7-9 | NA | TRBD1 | TGTGCCAGCAGCTTAGGACAGGGAATTGGCTACAATGAGCAGTTCTTC | CASSLGQGIGYNEQFF
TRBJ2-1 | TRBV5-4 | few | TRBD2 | TGTGCCAGCAGCCGAGGACTAGCGGGAGTGTACAATGAGCAGTTCTTC | CASSRGLAGVYNEQFF
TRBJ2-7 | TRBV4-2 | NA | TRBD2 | TGTGCCAGCAGCCAAGCTAGCGGGTATCCTTCCTACGAGCAGTACTTC | CASSQASGYPSYEQYF
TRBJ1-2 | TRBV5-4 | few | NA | TGTGCCAGCAGCTTGCCTGAATCGAGAGGCTACACCTTC | CASSLPESRGYTF
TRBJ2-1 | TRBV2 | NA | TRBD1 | TGTGCCAGCAAATTGACAGGGTATGGTGAGCAGTTCTTC | CASKLTGYGEQFF
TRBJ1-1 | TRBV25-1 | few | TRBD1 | TGTGCCAGCAAGACAGGGTTGAACACTGAAGCTTTCTTT | CASKTGLNTEAFF
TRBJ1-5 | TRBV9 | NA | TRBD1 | TGTGCCAGCAGCGCATCGGACAGGCGAAATCAGCCCCAGCATTTT | CASSASDRRNQPQHF
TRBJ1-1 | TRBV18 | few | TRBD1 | TGTGCCAGCTCATCGACAGGGGCCAAGACTGAAGCTTTCTTT | CASSSTGAKTEAFF
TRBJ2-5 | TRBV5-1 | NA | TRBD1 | TGCGCCAGCAGCGATCCAGGGGGCGCGGAGACCCAGTACTTC | CASSDPGGAETQYF
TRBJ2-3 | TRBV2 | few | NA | TGTGCCAGCAGTGGCGGGGTGAGGGATACGCAGTATTTT | CASSGGVRDTQYF
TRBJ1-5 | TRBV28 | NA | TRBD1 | TGTGCCAGCAGTTCGGAAGGACAGGGCGGAGGCAATCAGCCCCAGCATTTT | CASSSEGQGGGNQPQHF
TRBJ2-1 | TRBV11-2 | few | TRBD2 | TGTGCCAGCAGCTTAGGTTCGGCGGGAGCTGAGCAGTTCTTC | CASSLGSAGAEQFF
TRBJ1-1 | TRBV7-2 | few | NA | TGTGCCAGCAGCCCCCGGGGGACGAACACTGAAGCTTTCTTT | CASSPRGTNTEAFF
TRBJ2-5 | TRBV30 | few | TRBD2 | TGTGCCTCGACTAGCGGGAGACAAGAGACCCAGTACTTC | CASTSGRQETQYF
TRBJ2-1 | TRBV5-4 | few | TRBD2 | TGTGCCAGCAGCTTGGTGGTGACTAGCGGTTACAATGAGCAGTTCTTC | CASSLVVTSGYNEQFF
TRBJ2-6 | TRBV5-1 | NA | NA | TGCGCCAGCAGTAGTAGTACCGGGGCCAACGTCCTGACTTTC | CASSSSTGANVLTF
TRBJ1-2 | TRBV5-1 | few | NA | TGCGCCAGCAGCTTAGGGGCAGGGGTTAACTATGGCTACACCTTC | CASSLGAGVNYGYTF
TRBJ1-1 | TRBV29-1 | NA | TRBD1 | TGCAGCGTTGAAGCAGGGGGCGCGGGAACTGAAGCTTTCTTT | CSVEAGGAGTEAFF
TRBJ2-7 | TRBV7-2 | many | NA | TGTGCCAGCAGCCCGGGGTTTGCCCAAGGGAGCGAGCAGTACTTC | CASSPGFAQGSEQYF
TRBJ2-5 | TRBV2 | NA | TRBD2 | TGTGCCAGCAACAACGGGCTAGCGGGCGGGGAGACCCAGTACTTC | CASNNGLAGGETQYF
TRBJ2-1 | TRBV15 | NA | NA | TGTGCCACCAGACAAGCCGAGGGATCCTACAATGAGCAGTTCTTC | CATRQAEGSYNEQFF
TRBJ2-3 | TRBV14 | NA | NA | TGTGCCAGCAGCCAATATCCAGATACGCAGTATTTT | CASSQYPDTQYF
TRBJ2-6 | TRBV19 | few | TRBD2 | TGTGCCAGTAGTTCGAGGACTAGCGGGACAGGGGCCAACGTCCTGACTTTC | CASSSRTSGTGANVLTF
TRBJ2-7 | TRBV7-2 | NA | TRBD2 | TGTGCCAGCAGCTTAAGCGGGCGGGAGCAACGACCTTACGAGCAGTACTTC | CASSLSGREQRPYEQYF
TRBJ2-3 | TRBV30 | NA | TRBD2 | TGTGCCTGGAGTGTTCTAGCGGGAGACACAGATACGCAGTATTTT | CAWSVLAGDTDTQYF
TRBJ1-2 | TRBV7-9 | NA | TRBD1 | TGTGCCAGCAGCTTAGCCGGACAGGGTGGCTACACCTTC | CASSLAGQGGYTF
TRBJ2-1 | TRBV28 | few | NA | TGTGCCAGCATCTTGGGGAGCGGTTCCTACAATGAGCAGTTCTTC | CASILGSGSYNEQFF